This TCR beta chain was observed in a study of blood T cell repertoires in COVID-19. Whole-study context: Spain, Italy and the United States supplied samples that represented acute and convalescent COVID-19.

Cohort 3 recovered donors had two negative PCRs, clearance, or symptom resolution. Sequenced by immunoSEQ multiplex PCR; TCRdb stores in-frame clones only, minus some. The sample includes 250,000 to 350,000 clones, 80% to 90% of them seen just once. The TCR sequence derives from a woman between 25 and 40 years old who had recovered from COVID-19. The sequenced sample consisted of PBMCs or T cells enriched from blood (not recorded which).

CDR3 bases: TGTGCCAGTAGTATAGACTCGGGCGCGGGGGGCGGGGTACCGAACACCGGGGAGCTGTTTTTT. This codes for CASSIDSGAGGGVPNTGELFF. The rearrangement uses TRBV19 and TRBJ2-2; TRBD2 matches 8 bases. Germline V gives CDR1 LNHDA, CDR2 SQIVND (reference sequence). CDR3 length equals 21 residues. V dropped 0 bases and J dropped 0; count of bases not matched to a gene: 15.